This T cell receptor (beta chain) was captured by sequencing in a study of blood T cell repertoires in COVID-19. Turning to the study itself: T cells, B-cell-depleted T cells, or PBMCs provided the cDNA or gDNA that served as material.

V lost 4 bases, J lost 4 bases, and 16 bases lay in between. The CDR3 is 15 residues long. The germline V gene has CDR1 SGHDN and CDR2 FVKESK. The authors' processing: Counts of nucleated cells, estimated from reference gene primer amplification, were obtained. The data were produced by immunoSEQ multiplex PCR, yet TCRdb's version contains in-frame clones alone and is incomplete. V and J calls plus clone size are reproduced from that table; the DNA served to infer D and trimming. The sample shows tens of thousands of clones, 75% to 95% of them seen only once. Sequencing was carried out using peripheral blood. The V call is TRBV14, the J call TRBJ2-5, with TRBD1 as a possible D gene (7 bases). The clonotype comes from a woman aged 40 to 50 with active COVID-19. For the CDR3, the DNA is TGTGCCAGCAGCCCCGCGCAGGGGGGCGGAGAGACCCAGTACTTC. Protein sequence: CASSPAQGGGETQYF.